This TCR beta chain was profiled in a study of response to subunit inactivated influenza vaccine. Whole-study results and caveats: Each seasonal flu vaccination may recruit only limited new T cells, authors suggested.

CDR1 and CDR2 from the germline V gene are ENHRY and SYGVKD. With V trimmed by 5 bases and J by 4 bases, 5 bases remained unmatched. The length of the CDR3 is 14 residues. TCRdb re-called the RT-PCR reads with MiXCR, one entry per CDR3 protein. This table has 650,000 to 800,000 distinct CDR3 sequences, approximately 17% appearing once. As for this clonotype: The antigen is not known. This may be a read error: a much more frequent sequence differs by one nucleotide. This CDR3 is missing its conserved last phenylalanine or tryptophan, likely due to a read error.

The sample here was PBMCs from blood, taken less than 6 days after vaccination. This chain uses TRBV10-3 with TRBJ2-3, with TRBD2 matching over 8 bases. The clonotype was recovered from a man aged 45 to 65 who received an inactivated influenza vaccine. This chain's CDR3 is CAISTSGGSDTQYV. The CDR3 DNA reads as TGTGCCATCAGTACAAGCGGGGGATCAGATACGCAGTATGTT.